Below, 18 T cell receptor beta chains from the same sample are listed, as sequenced in a study of T-cell memory formation after mild COVID-19. From the 5' RACE reads, TCRdb called clonotypes with MiXCR, one entry per CDR3 protein. This table has about 210,000 distinct CDR3 sequences, about 27% appearing once. Sequenced input: PBMCs or a T cell subset sorted from them (not recorded which). These receptors all stem from an adult woman who had mild COVID-19 (a few samples of this study predate the infection). Cell type and time point are not known.

The gene calls are TRBV20-1 and TRBJ2-1; D possibly uses TRBD1 or TRBD2 (6 bases each). Between the trimmed V and J ends, which lost 6 bases and 6 bases, there was a span of 18 bases. The CDR3 spans 14 residues. Germline V CDR1 and CDR2: DFQATT, SNEGSKA (reference sequence). DNA of the CDR3: TGCAGTGCCAGGGGCGGGGCTTATATCAATGAGCAGTTCTTC. It yields the protein CSARGGAYINEQFF.

The genes are TRBV7-9 and TRBJ1-5; no clear D gene. Germline V CDR1 and CDR2: SEHNR, FQNEAQ (reference sequence). The CDR3 spans 12 residues. The V end was cut by 6 bases, the J end by 4 bases, with 7 bases between. DNA of the CDR3: TGTGCCAGCAGGGCGGGAAATCAGCCCCAGCATTTT. It is translated as CASRAGNQPQHF.

This clonotype turned up a few times. This chain connects TRBV12-3 or TRBV12-4 to TRBJ1-5, with TRBD1 as a possible D gene (5 bases). Trimming left V 1 base short and J 4 bases short, with 8 bases between. The CDR3 totals 14 residues. The CDR3 DNA reads as TGTGCCAGCAGTTTAGGGGGGATTAATCAGCCCCAGCATTTT. It specifies CASSLGGINQPQHF.

CDR3 loop: CASSYDDAETQYF. CDR3 bases: TGTGCCAGCAGCTACGACGACGCAGAGACCCAGTACTTC. The V call is TRBV7-9, the J call TRBJ2-5; no definite D call. Germline CDR1 and CDR2: SEHNR and FQNEAQ (reference sequence). Trimming took off 4 bases at V and 4 bases at J, with 10 bases between the two ends. The CDR3 extends over 13 amino acids.

This clonotype was observed at least ten times. This chain joins TRBV12-3 or TRBV12-4 and TRBJ2-3; 9 bases match TRBD1. CDR3 size: 15 residues. V lost 6 bases, J lost 0 bases, and 4 bases stayed unmatched. The CDR3 bases are TGTGCCAGCAGAGGACAGGGGATGAGCACAGATACGCAGTATTTT. Its protein product is CASRGQGMSTDTQYF.

V usage is TRBV18 and J usage is TRBJ1-6, with D perhaps matching TRBD1 (6 bases). Germline V CDR1 and CDR2: KGHSH, LQKENI. CDR3 length equals 15 residues. V shed 2 bases and J shed 4 bases, with 9 bases lying between them. CDR3 in amino acids: CASSPGQGYNSPLHF. The CDR3 DNA reads as TGTGCCAGCTCACCAGGGCAGGGGTATAATTCACCCCTCCACTTT.

The rearrangement links TRBV29-1 to TRBJ2-5; D is perhaps TRBD1 or TRBD2 (7 bases each). The germline CDR1 and CDR2 sequences are SQVTM and ANQGSEA. The CDR3 is 14 amino acids. V was cut by 5 bases and J by 0 bases, with 13 bases left in between. CDR3 sequence: CSVYRGGDQETQYF. The CDR3 bases are TGCAGCGTTTACAGGGGAGGGGACCAAGAGACCCAGTACTTC.

The gene calls are TRBV7-6 and TRBJ2-5; weak D call: TRBD1 (5 bases). Germline values: CDR1 SGHVS, CDR2 FNYEAQ. The CDR3 is made up of 13 amino acids. Trimming removed 3 bases at V and 4 bases at J, with 9 bases between. The CDR3 reads CASSFSRGETQYF. CDR3 nucleotides: TGTGCCAGCAGCTTTTCTAGGGGAGAGACCCAGTACTTC.

The chain recombines TRBV3-1 with TRBJ2-7; D is unclear. CDR1 and CDR2 from the germline V gene are LGHDT and YNNKEL (reference sequence). Trimming stripped 0 bases from V and 1 base from J, with 7 bases between. The CDR3 covers 14 residues. The DNA for the CDR3 is TGTGCCAGCAGCCAAGATTGGCGATCCTACGAGCAGTACTTC. Translation gives CASSQDWRSYEQYF.

Only a few counts were recorded for this clonotype. The chain combines TRBV6-5 with TRBJ2-7; no clear D. V was cut by 2 bases and J by 2 bases, with 7 bases left in between. Germline V gene lookup returns CDR1 MNHEY and CDR2 SVGAGI. CDR3 length: 13 residues. CDR3 protein: CASSYRPPYEQYF. The CDR3 DNA sequence: TGTGCCAGCAGTTACCGACCCCCCTACGAGCAGTACTTC.

This chain links TRBV20-1 with TRBJ2-3; tentative D call: TRBD2 (6 bases). Trimming left V 5 bases short and J 0 bases short, with 15 bases between. This CDR3 has 15 residues. The germline V gene encodes CDR1 DFQATT and CDR2 SNEGSKA (reference sequence). CDR3 sequence: CSAPRLVPSTDTQYF. The CDR3 nucleotides read TGCAGTGCTCCCCGACTAGTGCCCAGCACAGATACGCAGTATTTT.

The chain carries TRBV7-3 and TRBJ2-6, with D tentatively TRBD2 (5 bases). Trimming took 5 bases from V and 2 from J, leaving 10 bases between them. CDR1 SGHTA and CDR2 FQGTGA come from the germline V gene. The CDR3 totals 15 residues. CDR3 region: CASSPGSTGANVLTF. In nucleotides, the CDR3 is TGTGCCAGCAGCCCTGGGAGCACTGGGGCCAACGTCCTGACTTTC.

The chain recombines TRBV3-1 with TRBJ2-7; 10 bases align to TRBD1. Trimming took 4 bases from V and 5 from J; bases not matched to a gene: 8. The CDR3 runs 15 residues. Germline V lookup: CDR1 LGHDT, CDR2 YNNKEL (reference sequence). CDR3 in amino acids: CASSLVGTGVHEQYF. CDR3 nucleotide sequence: TGTGCCAGCAGCCTCGTGGGGACAGGGGTGCACGAGCAGTACTTC.

There are a few counts of this clonotype. This chain uses TRBV29-1 with TRBJ2-7; 8 bases line up with TRBD1. The length of the CDR3 is 13 residues. The germline V gene encodes CDR1 SQVTM and CDR2 ANQGSEA. J gave up 4 bases and V 6 bases, and 8 bases lay outside the gene matches. The CDR3 DNA is TGCAGCGTCCACACCGGGACAGGTTACGAGCAGTACTTC. Amino acid sequence: CSVHTGTGYEQYF.

The chain links TRBV20-1 to TRBJ2-1; D call uncertain. Germline V lookup: CDR1 DFQATT, CDR2 SNEGSKA (reference sequence). The length of the CDR3 is 11 residues. In DNA form, the CDR3 reads TGCAGCCAAGGAACCTACAATGAGCAGTTCTTC. It is translated as CSQGTYNEQFF.

This clonotype appeared many times. The gene calls are TRBV10-3 and TRBJ2-1, with D unresolved. V was trimmed by 0 bases and J by 6 bases, leaving 12 bases between them. Per the germline V gene, CDR1 is ENHRY and CDR2 is SYGVKD. CDR3 length: 15 residues. CDR3 nucleotide sequence: TGTGCCATCAGTGAGTCTAGTGGGATGGGCAATGAGCAGTTCTTC. Protein product: CAISESSGMGNEQFF.

There are a few counts of this clonotype. The chain combines TRBV5-1 with TRBJ2-7, with TRBD2 as a possible D gene (6 bases). This CDR3 is built from 15 residues. The germline V and J ends were trimmed by 0 bases and 3 bases, with 13 bases remaining between them. Germline lookup yields CDR1 SGHRS and CDR2 YFSETQ. The CDR3 reads CASSLDGGSFYEQYF. As DNA, the CDR3 is TGCGCCAGCAGCTTGGATGGGGGGAGCTTCTACGAGCAGTACTTC.

The V and J genes are TRBV5-1 and TRBJ1-1; D not certain. Per the germline V gene, CDR1 is SGHRS and CDR2 is YFSETQ. The V end was cut by 1 base, the J end by 0 bases, with 7 bases between. The CDR3 runs 14 residues. CDR3: CASSLSDLNTEAFF. CDR3 bases: TGCGCCAGCAGCTTGTCCGACTTGAACACTGAAGCTTTCTTT.